This TCR beta chain came from a study of CD8+CD57+ T cells in acquired aplastic anemia. Genomic DNA, serving as template, underwent TCR beta VDJ and CDR3 profiling. A single record per CDR3 protein comes from TCRdb applying MiXCR to the reads. The sample lists about half a million distinct CDR3 sequences; around 33% were seen once. This clonotype was counted a few times. Its antigen is unknown. A read error may produce the germline difference seen at one junction end. An expansion of CD8+CD57+ cells by flow cytometry had been shown in patients chosen for sequencing. Findings and limits, study-wide: Common to patients and controls were around 30 CD8+ CDR3 sequences.

The CDR3 has 13 residues. This clonotype was sampled from a human donor with aplastic anemia. The chain joins TRBV12-3 or TRBV12-4 to TRBJ1-3, with D perhaps TRBD1 (5 bases). What was sequenced was sorted CD4+, CD8+, or CD8+CD57+ T cells (not recorded which) from PBMCs. The CDR3 reads CASTKRKEGLYHF. In nucleotides, the CDR3 is TGTGCCAGCACCAAACGGAAGGAGGGGCTTTATCATTTT.